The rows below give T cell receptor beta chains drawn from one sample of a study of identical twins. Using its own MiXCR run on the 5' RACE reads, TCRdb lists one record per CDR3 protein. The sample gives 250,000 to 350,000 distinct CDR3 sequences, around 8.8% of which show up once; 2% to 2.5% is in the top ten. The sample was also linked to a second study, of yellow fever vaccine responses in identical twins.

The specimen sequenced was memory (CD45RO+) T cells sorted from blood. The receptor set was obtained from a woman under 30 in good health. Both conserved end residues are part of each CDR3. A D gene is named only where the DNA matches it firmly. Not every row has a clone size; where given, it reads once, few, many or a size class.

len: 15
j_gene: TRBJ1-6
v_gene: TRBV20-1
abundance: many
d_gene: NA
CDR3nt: TGCAGTGCTAGAGGATTGACCTGGAGGTTTTCACCCCTCCACTTT
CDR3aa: CSARGLTWRFSPLHF

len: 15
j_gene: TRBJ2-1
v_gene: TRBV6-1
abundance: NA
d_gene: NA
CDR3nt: TGTGCCAGCAGTCAGCTAGTGGGGTCCTACAATGAGCAGTTCTTC
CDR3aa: CASSQLVGSYNEQFF

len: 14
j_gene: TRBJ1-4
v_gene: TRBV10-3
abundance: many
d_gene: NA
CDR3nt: TGTGCCATCCGCCCTGGGGGAAGTAATGAAAAACTGTTTTTT
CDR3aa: CAIRPGGSNEKLFF

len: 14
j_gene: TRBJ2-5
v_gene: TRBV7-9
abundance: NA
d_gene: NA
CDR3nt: TGTGCCAGCAGCTTTTGGGGCGGGCAAGAGACCCAGTACTTC
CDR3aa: CASSFWGGQETQYF

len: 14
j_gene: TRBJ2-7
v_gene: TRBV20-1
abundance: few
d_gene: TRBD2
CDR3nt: TGCAGTGCTAGCGTGCTAGCGGGATCTTACGAGCAGTACTTC
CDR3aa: CSASVLAGSYEQYF

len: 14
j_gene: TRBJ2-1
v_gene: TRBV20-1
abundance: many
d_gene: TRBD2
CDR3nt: TGCAGTGCCACGACTAGCGGAGACTACAATGAGCAGTTCTTC
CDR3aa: CSATTSGDYNEQFF

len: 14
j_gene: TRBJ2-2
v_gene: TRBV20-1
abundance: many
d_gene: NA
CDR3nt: TGCAGTGCCCAGACCGTCTTAGACACCGGGGAGCTGTTTTTT
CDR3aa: CSAQTVLDTGELFF

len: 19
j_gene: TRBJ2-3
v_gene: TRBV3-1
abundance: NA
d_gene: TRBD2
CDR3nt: TGTGCCAGCAGCCTCCGGTATGGTCTAGCGGGAGGGCCTGGGGATACGCAGTATTTT
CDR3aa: CASSLRYGLAGGPGDTQYF

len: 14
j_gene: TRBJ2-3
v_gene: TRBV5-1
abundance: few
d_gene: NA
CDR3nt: TGCGCCAGCAGCTCAGGCCACAAGGAGGATACGCAGTATTTT
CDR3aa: CASSSGHKEDTQYF

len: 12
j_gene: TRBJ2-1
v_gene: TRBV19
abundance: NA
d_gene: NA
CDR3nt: TGTGCCAGTAGTATAGGGGTGAATGAGCAGTTCTTC
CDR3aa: CASSIGVNEQFF

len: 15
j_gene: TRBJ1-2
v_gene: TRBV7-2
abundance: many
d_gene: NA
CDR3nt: TGTGCCAGCAGCCCCCGGGGGGGCACCAACTATGGCTACACCTTC
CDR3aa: CASSPRGGTNYGYTF

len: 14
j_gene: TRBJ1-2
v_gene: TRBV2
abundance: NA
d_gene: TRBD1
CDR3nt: TGTGCCAGCAGTGAAGCTAGGGGGCTCGGGGGCTACACCTTC
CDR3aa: CASSEARGLGGYTF

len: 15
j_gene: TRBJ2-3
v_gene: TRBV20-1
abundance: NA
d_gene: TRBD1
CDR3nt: TGCAGTGCTAGAGACCTGGACAGGGGCACAGATACGCAGTATTTT
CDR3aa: CSARDLDRGTDTQYF

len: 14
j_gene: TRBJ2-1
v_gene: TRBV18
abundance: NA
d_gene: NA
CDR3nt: TGTGCCAGCTCACGAGGCGGGGCAAACAATGAGCAGTTCTTC
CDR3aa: CASSRGGANNEQFF

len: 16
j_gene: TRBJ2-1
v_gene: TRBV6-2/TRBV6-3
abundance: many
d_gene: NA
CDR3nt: TGTGCCAGCAGTTACTCTCGGTGGACCTCCTACAATGAGCAGTTCTTC
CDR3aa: CASSYSRWTSYNEQFF

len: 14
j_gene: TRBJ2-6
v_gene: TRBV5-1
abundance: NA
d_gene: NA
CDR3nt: TGCGCCAGCAGCACTAGAGCTGGGGCCAACGTCCTGACTTTC
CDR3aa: CASSTRAGANVLTF

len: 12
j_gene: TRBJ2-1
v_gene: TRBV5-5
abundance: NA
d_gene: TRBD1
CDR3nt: TGTGCCAGCAGCCCCGACAGGGTGGAGCAGTTCTTC
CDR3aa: CASSPDRVEQFF

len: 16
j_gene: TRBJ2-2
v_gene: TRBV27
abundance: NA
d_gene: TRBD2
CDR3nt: TGTGCCAGCAGTTCTTTAGCGGGAGTGGGGACCGGGGAGCTGTTTTTT
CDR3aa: CASSSLAGVGTGELFF

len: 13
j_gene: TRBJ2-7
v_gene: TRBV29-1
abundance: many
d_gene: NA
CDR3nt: TGCAGCGTTGCGGTGGGGGGCCCGGAGGAGCAGTACTTC
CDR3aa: CSVAVGGPEEQYF

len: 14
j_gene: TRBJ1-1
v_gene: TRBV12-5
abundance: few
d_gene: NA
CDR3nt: TGTGCTAGTGGTTTGGGTGGGGGGTCCACTGAAGCTTTCTTT
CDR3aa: CASGLGGGSTEAFF

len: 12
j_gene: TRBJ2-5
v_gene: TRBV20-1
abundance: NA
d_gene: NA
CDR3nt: TGCAGTGCTAGAGATCAGTTGGAGACCCAGTACTTC
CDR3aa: CSARDQLETQYF

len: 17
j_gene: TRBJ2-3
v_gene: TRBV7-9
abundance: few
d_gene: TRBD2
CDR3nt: TGTGCCAGCAGCTCGGGACTAGCGGGAACTAGCACAGATACGCAGTATTTT
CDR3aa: CASSSGLAGTSTDTQYF

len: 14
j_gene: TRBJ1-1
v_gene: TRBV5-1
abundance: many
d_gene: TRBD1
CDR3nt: TGCGCCAGCAGCTTGGACGGGACAGGGGTCGAAGCTTTCTTT
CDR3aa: CASSLDGTGVEAFF

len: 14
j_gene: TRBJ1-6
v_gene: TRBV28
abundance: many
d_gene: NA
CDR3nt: TGTGCCAGCACCTCCCCTGGAAGCAATTCACCCCTCCACTTT
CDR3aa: CASTSPGSNSPLHF

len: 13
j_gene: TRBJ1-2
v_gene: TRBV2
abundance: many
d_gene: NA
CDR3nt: TGTGCCAGCAGTGTAGAAGATTACTATGGCTACACCTTC
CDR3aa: CASSVEDYYGYTF

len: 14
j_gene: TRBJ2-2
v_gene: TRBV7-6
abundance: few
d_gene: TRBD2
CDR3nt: TGTGCCAGCAGCTATACTAGCGGGGGCGGGGAGCTGTTTTTT
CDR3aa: CASSYTSGGGELFF

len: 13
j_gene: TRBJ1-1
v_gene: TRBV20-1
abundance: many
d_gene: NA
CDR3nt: TGCAGTGACCTGGACAGCCGGAACACTGAAGCTTTCTTT
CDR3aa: CSDLDSRNTEAFF

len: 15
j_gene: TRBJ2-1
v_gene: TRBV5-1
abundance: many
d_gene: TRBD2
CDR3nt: TGCGCCAGCCTAAAGGGCGGGAGCTCCTACAATGAGCAGTTCTTC
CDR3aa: CASLKGGSSYNEQFF

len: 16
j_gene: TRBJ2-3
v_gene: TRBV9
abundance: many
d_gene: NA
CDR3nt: TGTGCCAGCAGCGTAGGCTTAGTCTCGAGCACAGATACGCAGTATTTT
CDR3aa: CASSVGLVSSTDTQYF

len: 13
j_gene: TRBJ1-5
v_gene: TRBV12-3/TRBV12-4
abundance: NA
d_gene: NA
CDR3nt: TGTGCCAGCACCCAGGGAAGGGATCAGCCCCAGCATTTT
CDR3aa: CASTQGRDQPQHF

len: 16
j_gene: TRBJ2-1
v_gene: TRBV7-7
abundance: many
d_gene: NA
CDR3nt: TGTGCCAGCAGCTTAGGCGAGTCATTAGGATTCGGTGAGCAGTTCTTC
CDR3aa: CASSLGESLGFGEQFF

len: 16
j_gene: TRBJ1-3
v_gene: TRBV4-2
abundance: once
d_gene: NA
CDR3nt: TGTGCCAGCAGCGAACGGACGACGTCGTCTGGAAACACCATATATTTT
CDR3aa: CASSERTTSSGNTIYF